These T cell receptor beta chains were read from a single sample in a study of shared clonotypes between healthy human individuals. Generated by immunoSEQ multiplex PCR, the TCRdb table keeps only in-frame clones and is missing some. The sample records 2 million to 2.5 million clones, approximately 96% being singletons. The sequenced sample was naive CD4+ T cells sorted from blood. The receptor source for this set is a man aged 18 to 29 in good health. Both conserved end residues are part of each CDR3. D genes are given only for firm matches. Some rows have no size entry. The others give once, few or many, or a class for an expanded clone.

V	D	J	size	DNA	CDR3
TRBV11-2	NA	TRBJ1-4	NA	TGTGCCAGCAGCTTAGCGGTAGGCCGTTGGGAAAAACTGTTTTTT	CASSLAVGRWEKLFF
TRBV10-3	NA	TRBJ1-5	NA	TGTGCCATCAGCGCTCAGGGTGGCGGTCAGCCCCAGCATTTT	CAISAQGGGQPQHF
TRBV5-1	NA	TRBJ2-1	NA	TGCGCCAGCAGCTTGGCCCCATCTTTGGGTAATGAGCAGTTCTTC	CASSLAPSLGNEQFF
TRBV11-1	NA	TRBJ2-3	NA	TGTGCCAGCAGCCAAAACTCGGATACGCAGTATTTT	CASSQNSDTQYF
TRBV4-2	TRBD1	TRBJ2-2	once	TGTGCCAGCAGCCAAGGTGGGACAGGGAGTGTGGAAAGCACCGGGGAGCTGTTTTTT	CASSQGGTGSVESTGELFF
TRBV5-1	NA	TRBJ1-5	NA	TGCGCCAGCAGATCGGCTAGCAATCAGCCCCAGCATTTT	CASRSASNQPQHF
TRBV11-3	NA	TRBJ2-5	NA	TGTGCCAGCAGCTTAGATTTCTGGGGCAGACAAGAGACCCAGTACTTC	CASSLDFWGRQETQYF
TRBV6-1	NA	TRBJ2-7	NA	TGTGCCAGCAGCCCGGACAACTCCTACGAGCAGTACTTC	CASSPDNSYEQYF
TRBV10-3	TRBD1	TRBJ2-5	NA	TGTGCCATCAGTGACTCGGACAGGCTAAGCGAGACCCAGTACTTC	CAISDSDRLSETQYF
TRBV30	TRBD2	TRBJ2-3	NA	TGTGCCTGGTCCTTGGGACTAGCGGGCCTACTTGGAGGGGATACGCAGTATTTT	CAWSLGLAGLLGGDTQYF
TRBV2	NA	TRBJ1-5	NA	TGTGCCAGCAGAGCTCGGACAGCCGATAGCAATCAGCCCCAGCATTTT	CASRARTADSNQPQHF
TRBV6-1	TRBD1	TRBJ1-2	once	TGTGCCAGCAGTGAACGGGGGGGGACAGGGGAGAACTATGGCTACACCTTC	CASSERGGTGENYGYTF
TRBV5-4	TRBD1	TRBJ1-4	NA	TGTGCCAGCAGCCTAGGGACAGTCGGAACTAATGAAAAACTGTTTTTT	CASSLGTVGTNEKLFF
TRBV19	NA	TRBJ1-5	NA	TGTGCCAGTAGTCGATCCAATAGCAATCAGCCCCAGCATTTT	CASSRSNSNQPQHF
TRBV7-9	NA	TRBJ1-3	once	TGTGCCAGCACCGTGAGCGGGGGGCAAGGAAACACCATATATTTT	CASTVSGGQGNTIYF
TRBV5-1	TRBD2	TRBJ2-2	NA	TGCGCCAGCAGCCCTAAACCGGGGCCGGGGGGCACCGGGGAGCTGTTTTTT	CASSPKPGPGGTGELFF
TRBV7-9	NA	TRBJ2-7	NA	TGTGCCAGCAGCCCCCTGACTCAGCCTTACGAGCAGTACTTC	CASSPLTQPYEQYF
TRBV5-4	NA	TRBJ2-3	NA	TGTGCCAGCAGCTCCACTAGCACCACGGGCACAGATACGCAGTATTTT	CASSSTSTTGTDTQYF
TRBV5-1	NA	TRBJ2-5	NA	TGCGCCAGCAGCGCAGGGAGTTTACAAGAGACCCAGTACTTC	CASSAGSLQETQYF
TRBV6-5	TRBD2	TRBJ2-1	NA	TGTGCCAGCAGAAAAAGCGGGGGGGCCGGTTGGGAGTTCTTC	CASRKSGGAGWEFF
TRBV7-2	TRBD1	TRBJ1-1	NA	TGTGCCAGCAGCTACACCGGGACAGTTAACACTGAAGCTTTCTTT	CASSYTGTVNTEAFF
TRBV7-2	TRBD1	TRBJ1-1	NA	TGTGCCAGCAGCTTACCGAAAGGACAGGGGATGAGGGCTTTCTTT	CASSLPKGQGMRAFF
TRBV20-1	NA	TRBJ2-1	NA	TGCAGTGGGTGGAAAGTGCATGAGCAGTTCTTC	CSGWKVHEQFF
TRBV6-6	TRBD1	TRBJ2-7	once	TGTGCCAGCAGTTACCTTCAGGGGGCGGGGGAGCAGTACTTC	CASSYLQGAGEQYF
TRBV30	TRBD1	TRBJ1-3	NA	TGTGCCTGGAGCGGACAGGTCGGAAACACCATATATTTT	CAWSGQVGNTIYF
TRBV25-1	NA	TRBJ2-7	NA	TGTGCCAGCAGTCTGCACACGGGTTACGAGCAGTACTTC	CASSLHTGYEQYF
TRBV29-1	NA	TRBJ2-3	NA	TGCAGCGTTGAGGCGGGTCCAGATACGCAGTATTTT	CSVEAGPDTQYF
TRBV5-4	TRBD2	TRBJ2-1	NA	TGTGCCAGCAGCCATTTAGCGGGAGCCTACAATGAGCAGTTCTTC	CASSHLAGAYNEQFF
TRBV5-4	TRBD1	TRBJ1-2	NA	TGTGCCAGCAGCCCGCCGGGACAGGGCTATGGCTACACCTTC	CASSPPGQGYGYTF
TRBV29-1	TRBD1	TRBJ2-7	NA	TGCAGCGTATCGACCGGGACAGGGGGCTCCTACGAGCAGTACTTC	CSVSTGTGGSYEQYF
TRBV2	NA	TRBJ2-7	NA	TGTGCCAGCAGTGACTCCCCGTACAGGAACTACGAGCAGTACTTC	CASSDSPYRNYEQYF
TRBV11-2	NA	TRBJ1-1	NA	TGTGCCAGCAGCCTACCGAATTTAGGGAACACTGAAGCTTTCTTT	CASSLPNLGNTEAFF
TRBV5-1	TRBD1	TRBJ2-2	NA	TGCGCCAGCAGCCCTCCGGGACAGGGTATATCCGGGGAGCTGTTTTTT	CASSPPGQGISGELFF
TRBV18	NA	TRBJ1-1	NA	TGTGCCAGCTCACCGACAGCCTCTAACACTGAAGCTTTCTTT	CASSPTASNTEAFF
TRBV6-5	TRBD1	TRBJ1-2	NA	TGTGCCAGCAGTTACCAGGGACAGGGAGGCTACACCTTC	CASSYQGQGGYTF
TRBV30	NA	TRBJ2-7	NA	TGTGCCTGGAGTGCTGAACCCTACGAGCAGTACTTC	CAWSAEPYEQYF
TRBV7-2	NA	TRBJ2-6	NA	TGTGCCAGCAGCCAAGGGGGCTCTGGGGCCAACGTCCTGACTTTC	CASSQGGSGANVLTF
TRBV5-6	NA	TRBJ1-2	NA	TGTGCCAGCAGCCCCGCCGGAGGGGACCATGGCTACACCTTC	CASSPAGGDHGYTF
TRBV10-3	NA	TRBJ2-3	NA	TGTGCCATCAGTGCTGGCACAGATACGCAGTATTTT	CAISAGTDTQYF
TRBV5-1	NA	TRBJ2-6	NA	TGCGCCAGCAGCGTAACCAGGGTCTCTGGGGCCAACGTCCTGACTTTC	CASSVTRVSGANVLTF
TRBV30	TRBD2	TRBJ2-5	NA	TGTGCCTGGAGGCCTGTAGATCGCCTAGCGGTGCAAGAGACCCAGTACTTC	CAWRPVDRLAVQETQYF
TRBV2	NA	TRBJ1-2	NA	TGTGCCAGCAGATTGACCGGGACGGAAGGAAGTGGCTACACCTTC	CASRLTGTEGSGYTF
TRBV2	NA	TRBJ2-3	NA	TGTGCCAGCAGACCATCCCGACCCGTTTATACGCAGTATTTT	CASRPSRPVYTQYF
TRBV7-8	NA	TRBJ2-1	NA	TGTGCCAGCAGCGTAAGGGAAACAAGTGGTGAGCAGTTCTTC	CASSVRETSGEQFF
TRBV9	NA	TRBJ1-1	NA	TGTGCCAGCAGCGTAAGCGGGGCAGCCGAAGCTTTCTTT	CASSVSGAAEAFF
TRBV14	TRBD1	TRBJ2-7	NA	TGTGCCAGCACGCCCGGGACAGGGGACCACGAGCAGTACTTC	CASTPGTGDHEQYF
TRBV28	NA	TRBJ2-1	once	TGTGCCAGCAGTTTATCCGGGGTCCTAGGAAGCTCCTACAATGAGCAGTTCTTC	CASSLSGVLGSSYNEQFF
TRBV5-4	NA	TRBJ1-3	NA	TGTGCCAGCAGCTTGGCCGACGACAGGGGAAACACCATATATTTT	CASSLADDRGNTIYF
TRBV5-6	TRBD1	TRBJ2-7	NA	TGTGCCAGCAGCTTGCAGGGGGCGGCCTCCTACGAGCAGTACTTC	CASSLQGAASYEQYF
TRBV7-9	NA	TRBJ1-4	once	TGTGCCAGCAGCTCTGTTGAAAAACTGTTTTTT	CASSSVEKLFF
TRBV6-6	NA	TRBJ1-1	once	TGTGCCAGCAAGAATGACAGAATGAACACTGAAGCTTTCTTT	CASKNDRMNTEAFF
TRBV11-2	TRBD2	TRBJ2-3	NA	TGTGCCAGCAGCTTAAGGCTAGCGGGAGGGCCGACAGATACGCAGTATTTT	CASSLRLAGGPTDTQYF
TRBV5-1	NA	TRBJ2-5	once	TGCGCCAGCAGCTCCACCGGGACATCCCAAGAGACCCAGTACTTC	CASSSTGTSQETQYF
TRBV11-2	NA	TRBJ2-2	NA	TGTGCCAGCAGCTTAGGTCCGGGAACCGCGCCCGGGGAGCTGTTTTTT	CASSLGPGTAPGELFF
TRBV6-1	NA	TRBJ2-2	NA	TGTGCCAGCAGTGGACCAGTGAACACCGGGGAGCTGTTTTTT	CASSGPVNTGELFF